These 29 T cell receptor beta chains were sequenced from one sample in a study of cytomegalovirus exposure and HLA in healthy donors (dated by TCRdb to about 2017). Library preparation was by the immunoSEQ multiplex PCR assay. A mixture of 60 forward primers for TCR Vbeta segments and 13 reverse primers for TCR Jbeta segments was used in the multiplex PCR. TCRdb obtained this table from immuneACCESS and retained in-frame rearrangements with V and J assigned. These tables miss some clones; where compared with another copy, unresolved V genes account for less than half of the shortfall, and the remainder is unexplained. The sample profile shows 170,000 or so clones; approximately 78% of them were found once. The ten most abundant clones make up approximately 13% of the sample. Sequencing was performed on PBMCs. These receptors came from a woman aged 50 to 60 in good health and CMV-seropositive.

The chain is built from TRBV4-1 and TRBJ1-5; 7 nucleotides agree with TRBD1. The germline CDR1 and CDR2 sequences are MGHRA and YSYEKL. The CDR3 loop spans 18 amino acids. The ends lost 0 bases at V and 0 bases at J; junction bases unmatched: 8. CDR3 sequence (DNA): TGCGCCAGCAGCCAAGAGGGACAGAGACTACTTAGCAATCAGCCCCAGCATTTT. It translates to CASSQEGQRLLSNQPQHF.

V usage is TRBV2 and J usage is TRBJ2-2; TRBD2 agrees at 12 bases. The CDR3 runs 15 residues. The germline V gene encodes CDR1 SNHLY and CDR2 FYNNEI. V lost 5 bases to trimming and J lost 4 bases; unmatched junction nucleotides: 2. The CDR3: CASSPSGGVTGELFF. DNA of the CDR3: TGTGCCAGCAGTCCTAGCGGGGGGGTCACCGGGGAGCTGTTTTTT.

The genes are TRBV5-1 and TRBJ1-2; TRBD1 matches at 9 bases. CDR1 SGHRS and CDR2 YFSETQ come from the germline V gene. V was pared by 4 bases and J by 7 bases, with 8 bases of the junction left unmatched. The CDR3 loop spans 14 amino acids. The CDR3 sequence: CASSRDREYGGYTF. The CDR3 region has the DNA TGCGCCAGCAGCCGGGACAGGGAGTACGGTGGCTACACCTTC.

This clone turned up a few times. V gene TRBV5-4 combines with J gene TRBJ2-3; 11 bases line up with TRBD2. V lost 4 bases, J lost 3 bases, and 4 bases stayed unmatched. Germline lookup yields CDR1 SGHNT and CDR2 YYREEE (reference sequence). This CDR3 contains 15 residues. The CDR3 DNA reads as TGTGCCAGCAGCAAGGGACTAGCGGCAACAGATACGCAGTATTTT. Its translation is CASSKGLAATDTQYF.

The chain combines TRBV19 with TRBJ2-7; tentative D call: TRBD2 (5 bases). The germline V gene has CDR1 LNHDA and CDR2 SQIVND (reference sequence). V gave up 5 bases and J gave up 6 bases, with 11 bases separating them. This CDR3 has 12 residues. The CDR3 DNA is TGTGCCAGTAGTCCCCTACGGGGCGAGCAGTACTTC. It yields the protein CASSPLRGEQYF. Full variable domain (missing parts from reference TRBV19 and TRBJ2-7): DGGITQSPKYLFRKEGQNVTLSCEQNLNHDAMYWYRQDPGQGLRLIYYSQIVNDFQKGDIAEGYSVSREKKESFPLTVTSAQKNPTAFYLCASSPLRGEQYFGPGTRLTVT.

This chain connects TRBV9 to TRBJ1-6, with 10 bases matching TRBD1. The CDR3 runs to 16 residues. Germline CDR1 is SGDLS and CDR2 is YYNGEE. V lost 3 bases and J lost 10; bases outside the gene matches: 10. CDR3 sequence: CASSGRARDRGSPLHF. CDR3 DNA sequence: TGTGCCAGCAGCGGCCGGGCCCGGGACAGGGGCTCACCCCTCCACTTT.

The rearrangement links TRBV30 to TRBJ2-7; 11 bases are a match to TRBD2. The CDR3 is 17 residues long. V lost 2 bases and J lost 2; bases outside the gene matches: 11. The V gene's germline CDR1 is GTSNPN and CDR2 SVGIG (reference sequence). The CDR3 region has the DNA TGTGCCTGGAGTCCTACCCCAACTAGCGGGGGAACCTACGAGCAGTACTTC. Protein sequence: CAWSPTPTSGGTYEQYF.

This clone was found many times. The chain couples TRBV14 to TRBJ1-1; TRBD1 is a possible D gene (5 bases). The germline V and J ends were trimmed by 2 bases and 0 bases, with 13 bases remaining between them. The CDR3 length is 16 residues. The V gene's germline CDR1 is SGHDN and CDR2 FVKESK. This chain's CDR3 is CASSQTGGDMNTEAFF. The CDR3 DNA is TGTGCCAGCAGCCAAACAGGCGGAGACATGAACACTGAAGCTTTCTTT.

The gene calls are TRBV5-4 and TRBJ1-1, with D tentatively TRBD1 (6 bases). This CDR3 region has 15 residues. The germline gives CDR1 SGHNT, CDR2 YYREEE (reference sequence). V was cut by 0 bases and J by 5 bases, with 14 bases left in between. The CDR3 nucleotides are TGTGCCAGCAGCTTGGCCGACAGGACGAATACTGAAGCTTTCTTT. Translated, it gives CASSLADRTNTEAFF.

The chain couples TRBV19 to TRBJ1-6; 8 positions match TRBD1. CDR3 length: 15 amino acids. CDR1 is LNHDA and CDR2 is SQIVND in the germline V gene (reference sequence). J lost 7 bases, V lost 5 bases, and 7 bases had no gene match. CDR3 nucleotide sequence: TGTGCCAGTAGTCCACGGACAGGGCTGAATTCACCCCTCCACTTT. Protein sequence: CASSPRTGLNSPLHF.

The rearrangement joins TRBV5-5 to TRBJ1-5, with TRBD1 matching 9 bases. J lost 3 bases, V lost 3 bases, and 7 bases had no gene match. The V gene's germline CDR1 is SGHKS and CDR2 YYEKEE (reference sequence). The CDR3 totals 16 residues. DNA of the CDR3: TGTGCCAGCAGCTCCTGGGACAGGGTTCTCAATCAGCCCCAGCATTTT. This gives the protein CASSSWDRVLNQPQHF.

The chain is built from TRBV7-6 and TRBJ2-3; D remains ambiguous. Germline loops: CDR1 SGHVS, CDR2 FNYEAQ. V gave up 1 base and J gave up 6 bases, with 5 bases separating them. The CDR3 is 12 residues long. CDR3 loop: CASSLDSDTQYF. CDR3 bases: TGTGCCAGCAGCTTAGATAGCGATACGCAGTATTTT.

This clone was counted only a few times. The chain is built from TRBV7-8 and TRBJ2-3; tentatively, D is TRBD2 (6 bases). CDR3 length equals 14 residues. Per germline, CDR1 SGHVS and CDR2 FQNEAQ. The V gene lost 1 base and the J gene lost 6 bases, with 11 bases spanning the gap. CDR3 residues: CASSLGLASDTQYF. The CDR3 DNA sequence: TGTGCCAGCAGCTTAGGTCTAGCGTCGGATACGCAGTATTTT.

The chain recombines TRBV11-3 with TRBJ2-3; 7 bases match TRBD2. V was clipped by 11 bases and J by 0 bases; unmatched bases: 2. CDR1 and CDR2 from the germline V gene are SGHNT and YENEEA. The CDR3 loop spans 12 amino acids. In nucleotides, the CDR3 is TGTGCCCCGGGGGGTAGCACAGATACGCAGTATTTT. This gives the protein CAPGGSTDTQYF. Together with reference TRBV11-3 and TRBJ2-3, the CDR3 gives the full variable domain: EAGVVQSPRYKIIEKKQPVAFWCNPISGHNTLYWYLQNLGQGPELLIRYENEEAVDDSQLPKDRFSAERLKGVDSTLKIQPAELGDSAVYLCAPGGSTDTQYFGPGTRLTVL.

Worth noting for this clone: At one boundary the junction diverges from the germline segment, which might be a read error. V gene TRBV7-9 combines with J gene TRBJ2-1; 12 bases are shared with TRBD1. CDR3 length: 16 amino acids. CDR1 SEHNR and CDR2 FQNEAQ come from the germline V gene (reference sequence). The CDR3 bases are TGTTCCAGCAGCTTCCATTCGGGACAGGGGGCCAATGAGCAGTTCTTC. Translation gives CSSSFHSGQGANEQFF.

The chain has TRBV4-2 and TRBJ1-5; 7 nucleotides match TRBD1. V shed 0 bases, J shed 3 bases, and the junction held 5 bases outside the gene matches. CDR1 and CDR2 from the germline V gene are LGHNA and YNFKEQ. This CDR3 has 16 residues. CDR3 bases: TGTGCCAGCAGCCAAGATAGGGGGCCATCCAATCAGCCCCAGCATTTT. Protein product: CASSQDRGPSNQPQHF.

This clone was recorded a few times. The rearrangement links TRBV5-4 to TRBJ2-7, with 8 bases lining up with TRBD1. The CDR3 is 14 residues long. Germline CDR1 and CDR2: SGHNT and YYREEE (reference sequence). Germline trimming cut 4 bases from V and 4 bases from J; bases unmatched to any gene: 7. The CDR3, as DNA: TGTGCCAGCAGCCAACGGACAGGGTCATACGAGCAGTACTTC. This sequence encodes CASSQRTGSYEQYF.

The chain has TRBV7-9 and TRBJ2-2, with D perhaps matching TRBD2 (7 bases). The germline V gene encodes CDR1 SEHNR and CDR2 FQNEAQ (reference sequence). The CDR3 length is 15 residues. The V and J ends lost 5 bases and 4 bases respectively, with 14 bases between them. The CDR3 DNA sequence: TGTGCCAGCAGCCACGAGGGGGGGCGCACCGGGGAGCTGTTTTTT. Translated, it gives CASSHEGGRTGELFF.

The gene calls are TRBV10-3 and TRBJ1-6; D remains ambiguous. V shed 2 bases and J shed 0 bases, with 11 bases lying between them. This CDR3 is 17 amino acids long. Germline values: CDR1 ENHRY, CDR2 SYGVKD. The CDR3 DNA reads TGTGCCATCAGTGAGAAGGCGAGGAGCTCCTATAATTCACCCCTCCACTTT. This translates into CAISEKARSSYNSPLHF.

V and J are TRBV27 and TRBJ1-6, with D possibly TRBD1 on 5 matching bases. The CDR3 totals 19 residues. V lost 0 bases and J lost 6, with 21 bases in between. Per germline, CDR1 MNHEY and CDR2 SMNVEV (reference sequence). The CDR3 sequence: CASSLSITSTETFNSPLHF. The CDR3 DNA reads TGTGCCAGCAGTTTATCCATCACTTCGACAGAAACCTTTAATTCACCCCTCCACTTT.

The chain recombines TRBV6-5 with TRBJ2-3; 9 nucleotides match TRBD2. The CDR3 extends over 14 amino acids. V lost 6 bases and J lost 6; bases outside the gene matches: 7. Germline V lookup: CDR1 MNHEY, CDR2 SVGAGI. CDR3 sequence (DNA): TGTGCCAGCAGACCCAGGACTAGCGTGGATACGCAGTATTTT. Translated, it gives CASRPRTSVDTQYF.

The chain employs TRBV15 and TRBJ1-2; the D gene is possibly TRBD1 (6 bases). The CDR3 has 15 amino acids. Germline V gives CDR1 LNHNV, CDR2 YYDKDF (reference sequence). Trimming stripped 6 bases from V and 3 bases from J, with 17 bases between. The CDR3: CATRPRGGVYYGYTF. CDR3 DNA sequence: TGTGCCACCAGGCCGCGCGGGGGCGTTTACTATGGCTACACCTTC.

The V call is TRBV14, the J call TRBJ1-1; perhaps TRBD1 as D (6 bases). Trimming pared 4 bases from V and 8 bases from J, leaving 20 bases between. This CDR3 spans 15 amino acids. Germline V gene lookup returns CDR1 SGHDN and CDR2 FVKESK. Here the CDR3 DNA reads TGTGCCAGCAGCCCCCGTTTACAGGGCTATGGAGAAGCTTTCTTT. It translates to CASSPRLQGYGEAFF.

The chain is built from TRBV2 and TRBJ2-5, with 7 positions matching TRBD1. V was clipped by 6 bases and J by 5 bases; unmatched bases: 3. This CDR3 contains 12 residues. Germline loops: CDR1 SNHLY, CDR2 FYNNEI. The CDR3 DNA reads as TGTGCCAGCAGGAGGGGGCCGGAGACCCAGTACTTC. It specifies CASRRGPETQYF.

In nucleotides, the CDR3 is TGTGCCAGCAGGGCTAGCGGGGGGTTCTCCTACGAGCAGTACTTC. It is translated as CASRASGGFSYEQYF. The chain has TRBV5-5 and TRBJ2-7; 11 nucleotides agree with TRBD2. Trimming at V came to 5 bases and at J to 0 bases, leaving 4 bases not matched to a gene. Per the germline V gene, CDR1 is SGHKS and CDR2 is YYEKEE (reference sequence). This CDR3 contains 15 residues.

This sequence joins TRBV27 and TRBJ2-2; the D gene is possibly TRBD1 (5 bases). Germline values: CDR1 MNHEY, CDR2 SMNVEV (reference sequence). V shed 3 bases and J shed 4 bases, with 12 bases lying between them. The CDR3 runs to 15 residues. The DNA for the CDR3 is TGTGCCAGCAGTTTGGCAGGGTTGTCCACCGGGGAGCTGTTTTTT. Translated, it gives CASSLAGLSTGELFF.

This chain connects TRBV2 to TRBJ2-1, with a weak D call TRBD1 (5 bases). CDR1 and CDR2 (germline): SNHLY, FYNNEI. CDR3 length: 15 residues. Trimming shortened V by 3 bases and J by 0 bases, and 9 bases separated the two germline ends. CDR3 protein: CASSDPDSSYNEQFF. The CDR3 DNA reads as TGTGCCAGCAGTGATCCTGACAGCTCCTACAATGAGCAGTTCTTC.

There are a few counts of this clone. The chain has TRBV6-1 and TRBJ1-4, with D unresolved. The CDR3 runs 14 residues. Germline V gene data show CDR1 as MNHNS and CDR2 as SASEGT. V was shortened by 3 bases and J by 0 bases, with 5 bases between the two germline ends. The CDR3 region is CASSDTATNEKLFF. The CDR3, as DNA: TGTGCCAGCAGTGATACTGCAACTAATGAAAAACTGTTTTTT.

The chain carries TRBV5-6 and TRBJ1-2; D perhaps matches TRBD1 (6 bases). The CDR3 contains 14 residues. Germline values: CDR1 SGHDT, CDR2 YYEEEE. With 0 bases removed from V and 5 bases from J, the gap between germline ends came to 11 bases. The CDR3 DNA is TGTGCCAGCAGCTTGGGAGGGGGGGCATATGGCTACACCTTC. Protein: CASSLGGGAYGYTF.